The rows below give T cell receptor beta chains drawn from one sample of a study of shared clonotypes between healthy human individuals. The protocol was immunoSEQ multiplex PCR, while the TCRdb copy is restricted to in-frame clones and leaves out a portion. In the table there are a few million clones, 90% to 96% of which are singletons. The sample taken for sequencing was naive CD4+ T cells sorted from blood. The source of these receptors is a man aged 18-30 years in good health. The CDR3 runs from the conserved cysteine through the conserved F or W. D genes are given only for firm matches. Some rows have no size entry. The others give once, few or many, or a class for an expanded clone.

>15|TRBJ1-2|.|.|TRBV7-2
CASSLGGPLNYGYTF
TGTGCCAGCAGCTTAGGGGGGCCGCTGAACTATGGCTACACCTTC
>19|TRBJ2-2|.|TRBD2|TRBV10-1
CASSDGGLAGEGRTGELFF
TGCGCCAGCAGTGATGGGGGACTAGCGGGAGAGGGGAGAACCGGGGAGCTGTTTTTT
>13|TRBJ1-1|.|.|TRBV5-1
CASSFDRNTEAFF
TGCGCCAGCAGCTTTGACAGGAACACTGAAGCTTTCTTT
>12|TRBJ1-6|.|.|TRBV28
CASSGGNSPLHF
TGTGCCAGCAGCGGGGGTAATTCACCCCTCCACTTT
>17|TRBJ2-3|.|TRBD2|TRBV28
CAAGVVAGLPSTDTQYF
TGTGCTGCAGGAGTGGTAGCGGGTTTACCTAGCACAGATACGCAGTATTTT
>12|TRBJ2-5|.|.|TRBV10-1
CASSESGSGPYF
TGCGCCAGCAGTGAGTCAGGGAGCGGCCCGTACTTC
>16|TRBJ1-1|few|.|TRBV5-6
CASSVGWGTPGTEAFF
TGTGCCAGCAGCGTGGGGTGGGGGACACCTGGCACTGAAGCTTTCTTT
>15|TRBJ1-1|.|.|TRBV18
CASSPPTGWDTEAFF
TGTGCCAGCTCACCACCTACAGGGTGGGACACTGAAGCTTTCTTT
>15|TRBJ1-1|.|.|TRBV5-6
CASSFSQVINTEAFF
TGTGCCAGCAGCTTTTCCCAGGTAATAAACACTGAAGCTTTCTTT
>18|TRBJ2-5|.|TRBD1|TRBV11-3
CASSSGQGRFGAGETQYF
TGTGCCAGCAGCTCCGGACAGGGAAGATTTGGGGCTGGGGAGACCCAGTACTTC
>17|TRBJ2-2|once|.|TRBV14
CASSKNIGGQETGELFF
TGTGCCAGCAGCAAGAATATCGGAGGGCAGGAGACCGGGGAGCTGTTTTTT
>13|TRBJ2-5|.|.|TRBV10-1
CASSRAVRETQYF
TGCGCCAGCAGTAGAGCGGTGCGGGAGACCCAGTACTTC
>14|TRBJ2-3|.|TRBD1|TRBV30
CAWSRGQGTDTQYF
TGTGCCTGGAGCAGGGGGCAAGGCACAGATACGCAGTATTTT
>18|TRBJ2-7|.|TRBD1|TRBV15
CATSRDLIRQGAGNEQYF
TGTGCCACCAGCAGAGATTTGATAAGGCAGGGGGCCGGTAACGAGCAGTACTTC
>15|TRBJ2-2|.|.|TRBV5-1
CASSLTSGIVGELFF
TGCGCCAGCAGCCTTACTAGTGGGATAGTCGGGGAGCTGTTTTTT
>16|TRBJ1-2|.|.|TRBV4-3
CASSQEAAHGGYGYTF
TGCGCCAGCAGCCAAGAGGCAGCACACGGGGGCTATGGCTACACCTTC
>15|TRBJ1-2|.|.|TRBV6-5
CASSYRKDTVYGYTF
TGTGCCAGCAGTTACCGAAAGGATACAGTCTATGGCTACACCTTC
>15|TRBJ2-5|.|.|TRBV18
CASSPLHGVTETQYF
TGTGCCAGCTCACCACTTCACGGGGTAACAGAGACCCAGTACTTC
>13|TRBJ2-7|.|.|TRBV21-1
CASSKGGPYEQYF
TGTGCCAGCAGCAAAGGGGGGCCCTACGAGCAGTACTTC
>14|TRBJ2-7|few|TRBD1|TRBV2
CASKRGTGEYEQYF
TGTGCCAGCAAGCGGGGGACAGGGGAATACGAGCAGTACTTC
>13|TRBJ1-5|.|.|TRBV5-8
CASSRQSNQPQHF
TGTGCCAGCAGTAGACAGAGCAATCAGCCCCAGCATTTT
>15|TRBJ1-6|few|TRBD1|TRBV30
CAWSRGGGSNSPLHF
TGTGCCTGGAGCCGGGGAGGGGGCAGTAATTCACCCCTCCACTTT
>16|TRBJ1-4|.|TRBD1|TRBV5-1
CASSPGTGGTNEKLFF
TGCGCCAGCAGCCCCGGGACAGGGGGCACTAATGAAAAACTGTTTTTT
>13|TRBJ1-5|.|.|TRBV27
CASSLGREQPQHF
TGTGCCAGCAGTTTGGGACGGGAACAGCCCCAGCATTTT
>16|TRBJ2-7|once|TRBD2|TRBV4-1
CASSLALAGPSYEQYF
TGCGCCAGCAGCCTGGCCTTAGCGGGCCCATCCTACGAGCAGTACTTC
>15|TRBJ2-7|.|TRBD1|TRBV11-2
CASSALKQGAHEQYF
TGTGCCAGCAGTGCACTGAAACAGGGGGCCCACGAGCAGTACTTC
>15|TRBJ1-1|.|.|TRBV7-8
CASSLGGGLNTEAFF
TGTGCCAGCAGCTTAGGGGGAGGCCTGAACACTGAAGCTTTCTTT
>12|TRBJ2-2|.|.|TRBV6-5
CASSGQSGELFF
TGTGCCAGCAGTGGACAGTCCGGGGAGCTGTTTTTT
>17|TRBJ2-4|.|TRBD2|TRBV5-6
CASSFRTSGREGNIQYF
TGTGCCAGCAGCTTTAGGACTAGCGGGAGGGAGGGAAACATTCAGTACTTC
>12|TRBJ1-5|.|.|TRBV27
CASSYPNQPQHF
TGTGCCAGCAGTTACCCTAATCAGCCCCAGCATTTT
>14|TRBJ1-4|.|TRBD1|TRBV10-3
CAISEAGGLEKLFF
TGTGCCATCAGTGAAGCAGGGGGCTTGGAAAAACTGTTTTTT
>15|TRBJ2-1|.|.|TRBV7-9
CASSLSQGSYNEQFF
TGTGCCAGCAGCTTATCACAGGGATCTTACAATGAGCAGTTCTTC
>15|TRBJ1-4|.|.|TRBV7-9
CASSLVSLRDEKLFF
TGTGCCAGCAGCTTAGTGTCCCTCAGGGATGAAAAACTGTTTTTT
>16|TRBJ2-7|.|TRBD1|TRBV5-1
CASSPRPGQGAREQYF
TGCGCCAGCAGCCCAAGACCGGGACAGGGGGCGCGTGAGCAGTACTTC
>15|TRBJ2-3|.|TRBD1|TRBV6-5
CASSWTGGATDTQYF
TGTGCCAGCAGTTGGACAGGGGGCGCAACAGATACGCAGTATTTT
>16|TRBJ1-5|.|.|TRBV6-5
CASSYSGDRQQSPQHF
TGTGCCAGCAGTTACTCGGGAGACAGACAACAATCGCCCCAGCATTTT
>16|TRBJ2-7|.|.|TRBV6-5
CASSYSSAAQSYEQYF
TGTGCCAGCAGTTACTCGAGCGCAGCGCAATCCTACGAGCAGTACTTC
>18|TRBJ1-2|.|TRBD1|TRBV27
CASSPEGSFRGINYGYTF
TGTGCCAGCAGTCCCGAAGGAAGCTTCAGGGGGATCAACTATGGCTACACCTTC
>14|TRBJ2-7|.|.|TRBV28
CASSLSGQALMQYF
TGTGCCAGCAGTTTATCCGGGCAGGCCTTAATGCAGTACTTC
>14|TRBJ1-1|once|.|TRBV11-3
CASSSRYRRPEAFF
TGTGCCAGCAGCTCCAGGTACCGCAGGCCTGAAGCTTTCTTT
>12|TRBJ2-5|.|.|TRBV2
CASILRGETQYF
TGTGCCAGCATTCTCCGAGGGGAGACCCAGTACTTC
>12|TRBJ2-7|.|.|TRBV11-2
CASSSRGLEQYF
TGTGCCAGCAGCTCCCGGGGGCTCGAGCAGTACTTC
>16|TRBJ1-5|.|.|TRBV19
CASTEVGGNSNQPQHF
TGTGCCAGTACCGAGGTGGGGGGCAATAGCAATCAGCCCCAGCATTTT
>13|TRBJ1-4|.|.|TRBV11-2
CASSFGANEKLFF
TGTGCCAGCAGCTTTGGGGCTAATGAAAAACTGTTTTTT
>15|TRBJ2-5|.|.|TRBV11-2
CASSRLAWYQETQYF
TGTGCCAGCAGCCGGCTAGCGTGGTACCAAGAGACCCAGTACTTC
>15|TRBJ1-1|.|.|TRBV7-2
CASSLVRGQGTEAFF
TGTGCCAGCAGCTTGGTACGTGGGCAGGGGACTGAAGCTTTCTTT
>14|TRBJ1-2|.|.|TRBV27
CASSLRQTYYGYTF
TGTGCCAGCAGTTTAAGGCAGACTTACTATGGCTACACCTTC
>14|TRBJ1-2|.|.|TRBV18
CASSPPPGVYGYTF
TGTGCCAGCTCACCCCCGCCGGGAGTCTATGGCTACACCTTC
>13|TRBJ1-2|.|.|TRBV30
CAWRPGPSVGYTF
TGTGCCTGGAGACCGGGGCCTTCAGTCGGCTACACCTTC
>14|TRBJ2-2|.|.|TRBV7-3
CASSLNPQPGELFF
TGTGCCAGCAGCTTAAACCCACAACCCGGGGAGCTGTTTTTT
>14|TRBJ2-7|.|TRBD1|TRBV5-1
CASQPGQVGYEQYF
TGCGCCAGTCAACCGGGACAGGTGGGTTACGAGCAGTACTTC
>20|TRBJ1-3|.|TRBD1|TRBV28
CASSLDLGGGQGARGNTIYF
TGTGCCAGCAGTTTAGATCTGGGAGGCGGACAGGGGGCGCGGGGAAACACCATATATTTT